This T cell receptor beta chain was sequenced for a study of blood T cell repertoires in COVID-19. The overall study: Samples of COVID-19 (acute and convalescent) were obtained from the United States, Italy and Spain.

This clone has a single count. This CDR3 region has 15 residues. The V gene end was trimmed by 3 bases and the J gene end by 4 bases; junction bases not matched to a gene: 5. CDR1 LGHNA and CDR2 YNFKEQ come from the germline V gene. How the authors handled the data: By means of reference gene primer amplification, nucleated cell counts were estimated. The table came from immunoSEQ multiplex PCR; TCRdb's copy has only in-frame clones and leaves some out. Clonal size and the V and J genes are those of that table, whereas D and trimming came from the DNA. The table records more than 20,000 clones, around 90% of them present only once.

Sequences were obtained from peripheral blood. The chain uses TRBV4-2 and TRBJ2-7; 11 positions match TRBD2. The receptor was isolated from a human donor in a cohort sampled during active COVID-19. The CDR3 DNA sequence: TGTGCCAGCAGCCATAGCGGGGGGGCCGGGTACGAGCAGTACTTC. Translated, it gives CASSHSGGAGYEQYF.